Described below is a single T cell receptor (beta chain) sequence and its context. A multiplex PCR was run with 60 Vbeta primers and 13 Jbeta primers. Clones were read by immunoSEQ multiplex PCR, and TCRdb kept only the in-frame ones, dropping some. In total, the table holds 70,000 or so clones. CDR1 is KGHSH, CDR2 LQKENI, per germline. Deletions cut 4 bases from V and 0 bases from J, with 10 bases between. This CDR3 has 15 amino acids. The data derive from a study of cytomegalovirus exposure and HLA in healthy donors. The sequence was obtained from a boy between 10 and 17 years old in good health and CMV-seronegative. This chain uses TRBV18 with TRBJ1-5; unclear D gene. Sequencing was done on a sample of PBMCs. The CDR3 region has the DNA TGTGCCAGCTCACTTAAGGAGGGTAGCAATCAGCCCCAGCATTTT. This translates into CASSLKEGSNQPQHF.